This T cell receptor (beta chain) emerged from a study of regulatory T cells in long-lasting Graves disease. Regarding this clonotype: What it recognizes is unknown.

Findings and caveats of the study: Lower TCR diversity was seen in persistent Graves' patients than in newly diagnosed ones.

V was pared by 4 bases and J by 7 bases, with 6 bases of the junction left unmatched. The CDR3 loop spans 14 amino acids. From germline, CDR1 is SGHAT and CDR2 FQNNGV. Stated time point: newly diagnosed GD, antithyroid drugs for less than 3 months. Making the TCR library involved RNA that had been extracted from PBMCs. TCR beta libraries were built with iRepertoire HTBI primers and Arm-PCR of CDR3 regions. TCRdb reprocessed the multiplex PCR reads with MiXCR, giving one entry per CDR3 protein. The sample gives some 200,000 distinct CDR3 sequences, roughly 19% of which show up once; 12% is in the top ten. This sample was shared with a second study, whose subject was T cells in Graves' hyperthyroidism and ophthalmopathy. As that study records: Researchers found most expanded thyroid clonotypes above 0.001 in blood as well.

V usage is TRBV11-2 and J usage is TRBJ2-1, with 8 bases identical to TRBD2. The origin of this receptor is a woman in her 30s with Graves disease. Sequencing was performed on peripheral blood mononuclear cells (PBMCs), taken at new diagnosis, from a patient treated with antithyroid drugs. DNA of the CDR3: TGTGCCAGCAGCTCCAGCGGGAGCAGGAATGAGCAGTTCTTC. Its protein is CASSSSGSRNEQFF.